A single sample gave rise to the 14 T cell receptor beta chains below, sequenced in a study of technical replicates of blood from several donors. TCRdb's table, derived via immunoSEQ multiplex PCR, lists solely in-frame clones and lacks some. The data show tens of thousands of clones, roughly 90% seen once. Material: PBMCs. All receptors come from a human donor in good health. Some clones in this sample may be carry-over from other donors' samples.

The CDR3 bases are TGTGCCAGCAGCTTGCGGGGCAGGGGATCTCCGGAAGCTTTCTTT. The encoded protein is CASSLRGRGSPEAFF. The chain recombines TRBV5-6 with TRBJ1-1, with D possibly matching TRBD1 (6 bases). The CDR3 covers 15 residues. Germline loops: CDR1 SGHDT, CDR2 YYEEEE. V dropped 1 base and J dropped 8 bases, with 18 bases sitting between them.

This clone has a single count. The rearrangement links TRBV4-1 to TRBJ2-6, with 10 bases aligning to TRBD1. The CDR3 is made up of 18 amino acids. CDR1 is MGHRA, CDR2 YSYEKL, per germline. J lost 1 base, V lost 6 bases, and 9 bases had no gene match. CDR3 sequence: CASRNPGQGKSGANVLTF. In DNA form, the CDR3 reads TGCGCCAGCAGAAACCCGGGACAGGGGAAATCTGGGGCCAACGTCCTGACTTTC.

V gene TRBV18 combines with J gene TRBJ2-5; D is possibly TRBD1 (5 bases). Germline V CDR1 and CDR2: KGHSH, LQKENI. Deletions cut 5 bases from V and 4 bases from J, with 14 bases between. This CDR3 region has 14 residues. The chain's CDR3 is CASSSGAVGETQYF. CDR3 sequence (DNA): TGTGCCAGCTCAAGTGGGGCGGTGGGAGAGACCCAGTACTTC. The full variable domain, its missing parts supplied by reference TRBV18 and TRBJ2-5, is NAGVMQNPRHLVRRRGQEARLRCSPMKGHSHVYWYRQLPEEGLKFMVYLQKENIIDESGMPKERFSAEFPKEGPSILRIQQVVRGDSAAYFCASSSGAVGETQYFGPGTRLLVL.

CDR3 protein: CASREEGDRYNEQFF. DNA for the CDR3: TGTGCCAGCAGGGAGGAGGGCGACAGATACAATGAGCAGTTCTTC. This chain joins TRBV6-1 and TRBJ2-1, with a possible D match to TRBD2 (6 bases). Germline V gives CDR1 MNHNS, CDR2 SASEGT. This CDR3 region has 15 residues. The V end lost 6 bases, the J end lost 4 bases, and 16 bases lay between the germline ends.

This sequence joins TRBV30 and TRBJ2-7; possible D gene TRBD1, 6 bases. CDR3 length equals 12 residues. Germline V gene data show CDR1 as GTSNPN and CDR2 as SVGIG (reference sequence). V was clipped by 1 base and J by 5 bases, with 9 bases between them. The CDR3: CAWSDRAHEQYF. For the CDR3, the DNA is TGTGCCTGGAGTGACAGGGCGCACGAGCAGTACTTC.

The chain employs TRBV7-2 and TRBJ2-5; 9 nucleotides line up with TRBD2. Germline V gives CDR1 SGHTA, CDR2 FQGNSA. CDR3 length: 16 residues. Trimming at V came to 0 bases and at J to 6 bases, leaving 8 bases not matched to a gene. The CDR3 is CASSLARGSGSQTQYF. CDR3 DNA sequence: TGTGCCAGCAGCTTAGCTCGTGGTAGCGGGAGTCAGACCCAGTACTTC.

This chain joins TRBV7-9 and TRBJ1-5; perhaps TRBD1 as D (5 bases). CDR1 and CDR2 (germline): SEHNR, FQNEAQ (reference sequence). The CDR3 runs 15 residues. Trimming pared 6 bases from V and 6 bases from J, leaving 18 bases between. The CDR3 here is CASSQEVQGFQPQHF. The CDR3 DNA follows: TGTGCCAGCAGTCAAGAGGTCCAGGGCTTTCAGCCCCAGCATTTT.

The chain has TRBV5-1 and TRBJ2-1, with a possible D match to TRBD1 (6 bases). Trimming cost V 4 bases and J 10 bases, with 24 bases left between them. The CDR3 loop spans 16 amino acids. The germline V gene has CDR1 SGHRS and CDR2 YFSETQ. CDR3 amino acids: CASSEPGQGIQGEQFF. The DNA of the CDR3 is TGCGCCAGCAGCGAGCCGGGCCAGGGGATACAGGGAGAGCAGTTCTTC.

The chain has TRBV19 and TRBJ2-7; TRBD2 matches at 8 bases. The CDR3 totals 15 residues. CDR1 is LNHDA and CDR2 is SQIVND in the germline V gene (reference sequence). V trimming: 4 bases; J trimming: 4 bases; junction bases outside the gene matches: 9. The CDR3 protein is CASSTRSGSKYEQYF. The DNA of the CDR3 is TGTGCCAGTAGTACTCGAAGCGGGAGCAAGTACGAGCAGTACTTC.

V and J are TRBV2 and TRBJ2-7; 7 bases fit TRBD1. There are 14 residues in the CDR3. Germline trimming cut 6 bases from V and 0 bases from J; bases unmatched to any gene: 5. CDR1 is SNHLY and CDR2 is FYNNEI in the germline V gene. The CDR3, as DNA: TGTGCCAGCAGCTTACAGGGGTACTCCTACGAGCAGTACTTC. It yields the protein CASSLQGYSYEQYF.

The chain uses TRBV4-2 and TRBJ2-5; D remains unclear. CDR3 length equals 16 residues. V dropped 0 bases and J dropped 1 base, with 12 bases sitting between them. Germline CDR1 is LGHNA and CDR2 is YNFKEQ. The CDR3 spells CASSQDSRSPQETQYF. The CDR3 coding sequence is TGTGCCAGCAGCCAAGATTCTAGGTCCCCCCAAGAGACCCAGTACTTC.

The CDR3 sequence: CASSLRGAGNTIYF. CDR3 coding DNA: TGTGCCAGCAGTTTACGGGGAGCTGGAAACACCATATATTTT. The chain links TRBV27 to TRBJ1-3; no firm D call. Germline lookup yields CDR1 MNHEY and CDR2 SMNVEV (reference sequence). The CDR3 sequence is 14 residues long. Trimming removed 2 bases at V and 2 bases at J, with 7 bases between.

This clone came up once. V usage is TRBV11-2 and J usage is TRBJ2-7; 7 bases are a match to TRBD2. V shed 1 base, J shed 6 bases, and the junction held 0 bases outside the gene matches. From germline, CDR1 is SGHAT and CDR2 FQNNGV. The CDR3 consists of 12 residues. In nucleotides, the CDR3 is TGTGCCAGCAGCTTAGCGGGGGGCGAGCAGTACTTC. Its protein is CASSLAGGEQYF.

The chain recombines TRBV19 with TRBJ1-2; TRBD1 aligns across 7 bases. J was trimmed by 3 bases and V by 9 bases; bases with no gene match: 10. This CDR3 contains 14 residues. The germline V gene has CDR1 LNHDA and CDR2 SQIVND (reference sequence). CDR3 DNA sequence: TGTGCCAGCCGACAGGGATTTAGAGACTATGGCTACACCTTC. As protein: CASRQGFRDYGYTF.